The entry below gives a single T cell receptor (beta chain) sequence along with its context. Its specific antigen is unknown. No much larger clone is present one base from it, and per-base qualities are unavailable. TCR beta libraries were generated from genomic DNA with the immunoSEQ kit, following the manufacturer's recommendations. Library preparation used a first multiplex PCR with proprietary primers, then a second PCR adding unique barcodes, with bead cleanups after each round. Each sample batch included a kit-provided positive control reaction and a negative control reaction. The final libraries were assessed on an Agilent 4200 TapeStation D1000 ScreenTape, pooled by volume, and quantified by qPCR. Sequencing was performed on an Illumina NextSeq500 using a MidOutput 150-cycle cartridge, with 156 Read1 cycles, 15 Index1 cycles, and the kit custom primers. The pooled library was loaded at approximately 0.95 pM with a roughly 22% PhiX control spike-in. On the study's bioinformatics: The vendor-processed data were analyzed in R, and a clonotype was defined as all T cells that share the same CDR3 nucleotide sequence. For clone abundance analyses, frequencies were normalized to the 10,000 most abundant clones per sample. Before analysis, public T cell clones were removed, and these numbered fewer than six per sample on average. An abundance difference of at least 32-fold between compartments was the criterion for calling clonotypes tumor-enriched or baseline blood-enriched. A beta-binomial differential abundance model was applied to find clonotypes that expanded or contracted between blood time points. Tumor-blood repertoire similarity was measured with the Baroni-Urbani and Buser coefficient, and groups were compared using two-tailed Wilcoxon tests in R. The source is immuneACCESS, and TCRdb retained only in-frame sequences with V and J called. Part of the clones is not carried over; for the studies checked, unresolved V genes explain less than half of this, and the remainder is unexplained. V and J calls and clone size are as listed in that table; D and trimming were resolved from the DNA. Within this sample are roughly 75,000 clones, with more than 75% of them counted one time only. Together, the top ten hold about 6% of the sample.

This sample is part of a study of radiation and T cells in renal cell carcinoma (dated by TCRdb to between 2020 and 2021). With respect to the entire study: The samples were obtained from a clinical trial, where primary renal cell carcinomas were treated with 15 Gy stereotactic body radiation therapy and then removed by nephrectomy 4 weeks afterward. In the approximately 53 samples combined, 4,016,671 unique CDR3 nucleotide sequences were found, encoding about 2.7 million unique CDR3 amino acid sequences. TCR beta sequencing covered approximately 50 samples in total, comprising some 26 tumors and approximately 27 peripheral blood samples.

The V end loses 1 base and the J end loses 1 base, and a stretch of 10 bases separates them. Inclusive of the bounding cysteine and phenylalanine, the CDR3 is 16 residues long. CDR3 DNA only is kept here, 48 bases in frame from base 1. Taken from the germline V gene, the CDR1 and CDR2 loops are SGHTA and FQGTGA. This sample's time point label indicates: blood 2 weeks post-SBRT. This specimen's treatment or condition label, interpreted: 15 Gy SBRT to primary tumor, nephrectomy 4 weeks later. Serial peripheral blood from radiation-treated patients was sampled at baseline, 2 weeks and 4 weeks after SBRT to track tumor-enriched clonotypes. Every patient had renal cell carcinoma of clear cell pathology. The QIAamp DNA Blood Mini Kit (Qiagen) was used to prepare genomic DNA for TCR sequencing. Samples were included in the analyses only if all quality control checks were passed. The full study reports these points: Dynamics of the blood repertoire were not tracked past 4 weeks after treatment. Effects of radiation dose or scheduling on the TCR repertoire could not be addressed with the single-armed trial design. An increase in top tumor clonotypes in blood was observed from baseline to 2 weeks post-radiation, followed by contraction by 4 weeks, which was taken to suggest transient expansion of tumor-resident clones. Because pretreatment tumor biopsies were not available, the study could not determine whether clonotypes were already present within the tumor at baseline.

Source: blood, taken from a patient whose treatment included radiotherapy and nephrectomy. In this chain, TRBV7-3 is recombined with TRBJ2-2; TRBD1 could be the D gene, as 6 bases match. The receptor was isolated from a man in his 60s with renal cell carcinoma. The sequence in DNA is TGTGCCAGCAGCTTAAACAGGGACCTGAACACCGGGGAGCTGTTTTTT. This encodes CASSLNRDLNTGELFF.